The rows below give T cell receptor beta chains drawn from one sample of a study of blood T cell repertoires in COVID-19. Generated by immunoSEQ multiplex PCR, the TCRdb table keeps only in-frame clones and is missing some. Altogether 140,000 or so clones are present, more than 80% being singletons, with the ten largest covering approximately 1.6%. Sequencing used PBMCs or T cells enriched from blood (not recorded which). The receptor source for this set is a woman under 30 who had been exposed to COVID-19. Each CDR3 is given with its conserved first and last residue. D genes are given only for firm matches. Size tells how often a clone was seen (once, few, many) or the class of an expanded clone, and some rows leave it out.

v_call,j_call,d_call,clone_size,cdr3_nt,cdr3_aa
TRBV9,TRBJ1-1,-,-,TGTGCCAGCAGCGCAGGACGGGGCACTGAAGCTTTCTTT,CASSAGRGTEAFF
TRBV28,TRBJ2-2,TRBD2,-,TGTGCCACCGGGACTAGCGGGCGGGGACGGCTGTTTTTT,CATGTSGRGRLFF
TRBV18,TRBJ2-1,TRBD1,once,TGTGCCAGCTCACCCTTGGGACAGGGGGCTCTTGATGAGCAGTTCTTC,CASSPLGQGALDEQFF
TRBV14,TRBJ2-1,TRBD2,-,TGTGCCAGCAGCCAAGGCATCTGGACTAGCTTCTTCTCCTACAATGAGCAGTTCTTC,CASSQGIWTSFFSYNEQFF
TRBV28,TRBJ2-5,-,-,TGTGCCAGCAGTTTGATAATAAGGACACTTTCCGGGGAGACCCAGTACTTC,CASSLIIRTLSGETQYF
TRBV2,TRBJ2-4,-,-,TGTGCCAGCAGTGAACGGGTTGCGGGCGGAGCCAAAAACATTCAGTACTTC,CASSERVAGGAKNIQYF
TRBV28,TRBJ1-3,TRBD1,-,TGTGCCAGCTTAAGCAGGGGGGTAGCTGGAAACACCATATATTTT,CASLSRGVAGNTIYF
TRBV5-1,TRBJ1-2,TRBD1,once,TGCGCCAGCAACTACGGAGGACAGGTTAACTATGGCTACACCTTC,CASNYGGQVNYGYTF
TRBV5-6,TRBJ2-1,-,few,TGTGCCAGCACCGCTAGCCCATACAATGAGCAGTTCTTC,CASTASPYNEQFF
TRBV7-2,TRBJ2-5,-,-,TGTGCCAGCAACACAAGGGGCCTACAAGAGACCCAGTACTTC,CASNTRGLQETQYF
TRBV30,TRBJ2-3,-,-,TGTGCCTGGACCTCGGAGGCAGATACGCAGTATTTT,CAWTSEADTQYF
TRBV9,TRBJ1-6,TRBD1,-,TGTGCCAGCAGCGTCGACAGGGTTAATTCACCCCTCCACTTT,CASSVDRVNSPLHF
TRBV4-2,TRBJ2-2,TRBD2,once,TGTGCCAGCAGCCAAGATCCCTGGACTAGCGGACTTAACACCGGGGAGCTGTTTTTT,CASSQDPWTSGLNTGELFF
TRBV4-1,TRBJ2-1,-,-,TGCGCCAGCAGCCAAGATACAGCTAGCGACTACAATGAGCAGTTCTTC,CASSQDTASDYNEQFF
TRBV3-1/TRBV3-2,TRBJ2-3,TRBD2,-,TGTGCCAGCAGCCAGAGGACTAGCGGGAGCCTTACAGATACGCAGTATTTT,CASSQRTSGSLTDTQYF
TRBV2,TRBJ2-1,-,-,TGTGCCAGCAGTGATTTCGGGATAGACAATGAGCAGTTCTTC,CASSDFGIDNEQFF
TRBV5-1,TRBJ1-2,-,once,TGCGCCAGCAGCCCTGACAGGCCTACTAACTATGGCTACACCTTC,CASSPDRPTNYGYTF
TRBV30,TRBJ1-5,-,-,TGTGCCTGGAGTGGCGGACTGGGCAATCAGCCCCAGCATTTT,CAWSGGLGNQPQHF
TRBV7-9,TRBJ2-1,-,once,TGTGCCAGCCGCGAAACCTATGAGCAGTTCTTC,CASRETYEQFF
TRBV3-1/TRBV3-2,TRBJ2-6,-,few,TGTGCCAGCAGCCCATCTGGGGCCAACGTCCTGACTTTC,CASSPSGANVLTF
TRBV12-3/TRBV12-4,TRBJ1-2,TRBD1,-,TGTGCCAGCAGTCCCGGACAGGGAGGCGGCTACACCTTC,CASSPGQGGGYTF
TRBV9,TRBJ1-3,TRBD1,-,TGTGCCAGCAGCAAAACCCGGGACAGTCTCTCCTCTGGAAACACCATATATTTT,CASSKTRDSLSSGNTIYF